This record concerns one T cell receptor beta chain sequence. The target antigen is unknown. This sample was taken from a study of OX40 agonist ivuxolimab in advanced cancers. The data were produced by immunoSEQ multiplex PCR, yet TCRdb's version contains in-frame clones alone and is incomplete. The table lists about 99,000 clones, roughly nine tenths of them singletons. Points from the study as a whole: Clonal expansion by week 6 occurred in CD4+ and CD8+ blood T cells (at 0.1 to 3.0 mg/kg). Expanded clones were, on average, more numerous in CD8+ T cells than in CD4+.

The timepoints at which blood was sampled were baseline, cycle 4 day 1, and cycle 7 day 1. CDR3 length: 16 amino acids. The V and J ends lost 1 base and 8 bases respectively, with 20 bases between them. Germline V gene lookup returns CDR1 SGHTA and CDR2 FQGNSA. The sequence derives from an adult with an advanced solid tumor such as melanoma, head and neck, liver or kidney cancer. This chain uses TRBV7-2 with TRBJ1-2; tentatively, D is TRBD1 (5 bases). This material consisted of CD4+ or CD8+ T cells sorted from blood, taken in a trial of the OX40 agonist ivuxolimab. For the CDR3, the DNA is TGTGCCAGCAGCTTAGTGGGGACGGCCGACGGAAGGGGCTACACCTTC. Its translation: CASSLVGTADGRGYTF.